This record concerns one T cell receptor beta chain sequence. How the authors handled the data: For nucleated cells, counts were estimated from reference gene primer amplification. Sequencing was performed with immunoSEQ multiplex PCR; in TCRdb, only in-frame clones are kept and a portion is missing. V, J and clone size reflect that table, while D and trimming were determined from the DNA. The sample lists approximately 300,000 clones; 85% to 95% were seen once. The data stem from a study of blood T cell repertoires in COVID-19. V was cut by 5 bases and J by 3 bases, with 15 bases left in between. CDR3 length: 15 residues. Germline-derived CDR1 and CDR2 are SGHNT and YENEEA.

This chain connects TRBV11-3 to TRBJ2-3; possible D gene TRBD2, 6 bases. The clonotype comes from a young woman who had been exposed to COVID-19. Material: PBMCs or T cells enriched from blood (not recorded which). CDR3 DNA sequence: TGTGCCAGCAGCCTAGGGGCGGGGCGGACAGATACGCAGTATTTT. This sequence encodes CASSLGAGRTDTQYF. The entire variable domain, with the rest obtained from reference TRBV11-3 and TRBJ2-3, is as follows: EAGVVQSPRYKIIEKKQPVAFWCNPISGHNTLYWYLQNLGQGPELLIRYENEEAVDDSQLPKDRFSAERLKGVDSTLKIQPAELGDSAVYLCASSLGAGRTDTQYFGPGTRLTVL.